Below are 10 T cell receptor beta chains sequenced from a single sample in a study of STAT5B mutations in CD4+ large granular lymphocyte leukemia. Measured with immunoSEQ multiplex PCR; TCRdb has only the in-frame clones, and not every one. The table shows about 38,000 clones, with 70% to 80% occurring only once. The source material was CD4+ T cells from blood buffy coats. The receptors were gathered from a human donor in good health.

The chain combines TRBV2 with TRBJ2-4, with 7 bases matching TRBD2. The germline V gene encodes CDR1 SNHLY and CDR2 FYNNEI. The CDR3 consists of 11 residues. The V and J ends lost 8 bases and 5 bases, in that order; junction bases with no gene match: 0. This chain's CDR3 is CASGGENIQYF. The CDR3 region has the DNA TGTGCCAGCGGGGGGGAAAACATTCAGTACTTC.

This sequence joins TRBV19 and TRBJ2-5; the match to TRBD2 covers 10 bases. The junction had 7 bases not matched to a gene; V was cut back by 1 base and J by 5 bases. The CDR3 consists of 16 residues. Germline V CDR1 and CDR2: LNHDA, SQIVND (reference sequence). CDR3 in DNA: TGTGCCAGTAGTATAGGGGCTAGCGGGGGCCCGGAGACCCAGTACTTC. Its translation: CASSIGASGGPETQYF.

The V and J genes are TRBV7-2 and TRBJ2-7; the D is unclear. V was pared by 5 bases and J by 3 bases, with 11 bases between. CDR3 length: 13 amino acids. Germline CDR1 SGHTA, CDR2 FQGNSA. CDR3 sequence (DNA): TGTGCCAGCAGCCTAATCCTGCGCTACGAGCAGTACTTC. Protein sequence: CASSLILRYEQYF.

V is TRBV27 and J is TRBJ2-2; D may match TRBD1 or TRBD2 (5 bases each). This CDR3 region has 15 residues. V lost 5 bases and J 6 bases, leaving 16 bases between the germline ends. Germline V lookup: CDR1 MNHEY, CDR2 SMNVEV (reference sequence). CDR3 residues: CASSASGTASGELFF. The CDR3 DNA sequence: TGTGCCAGCAGTGCCTCCGGGACCGCCTCCGGGGAGCTGTTTTTT.

The chain employs TRBV4-1 and TRBJ1-5; 9 positions match TRBD1. The germline V gene encodes CDR1 MGHRA and CDR2 YSYEKL. The CDR3 runs to 15 residues. J gave up 3 bases and V 3 bases, and 3 bases lay outside the gene matches. The CDR3 DNA sequence: TGCGCCAGCAGCCATAGGGACAGGGTCAATCAGCCCCAGCATTTT. Translated, it gives CASSHRDRVNQPQHF.

The chain is built from TRBV5-1 and TRBJ2-1; the D gene could be TRBD1 or TRBD2 (6 bases each). V shed 1 base and J shed 5 bases, with 16 bases lying between them. This CDR3 contains 16 residues. From germline, CDR1 is SGHRS and CDR2 YFSETQ. The CDR3 nucleotides read TGCGCCAGCAGCTTGTCTCGGGGGCGGATCCACAATGAGCAGTTCTTC. Translating gives CASSLSRGRIHNEQFF.

The V gene is TRBV6-5, the J gene TRBJ1-2; D unclear. V was pared by 8 bases and J by 7 bases, with 14 bases between. Germline values: CDR1 MNHEY, CDR2 SVGAGI. This CDR3 region has 12 residues. The CDR3 region has the DNA TGTGCCAGCTCGACCCCCCCAAGTGGCTACACCTTC. Translated, it gives CASSTPPSGYTF.

The CDR3 sequence is CASSLAWGTDTQYF. CDR3 sequence (DNA): TGCGCCAGCAGCTTGGCCTGGGGCACAGATACGCAGTATTTT. The V gene is TRBV5-1, the J gene TRBJ2-3; no reliable D call. The V gene lost 0 bases and the J gene lost 1 base, with 6 bases spanning the gap. This CDR3 contains 14 residues. The germline V gene has CDR1 SGHRS and CDR2 YFSETQ.

This clone has just one count. The J gene is TRBJ2-3, the V gene TRBV5-4, with D possibly being TRBD1 (5 bases). CDR1 is SGHNT and CDR2 is YYREEE in the germline V gene (reference sequence). V was pared by 0 bases and J by 4 bases, with 9 bases between. The CDR3 runs to 14 residues. The CDR3, as DNA: TGTGCCAGCAGCTTGGAGCAGGGATCAGATACGCAGTATTTT. Translation: CASSLEQGSDTQYF.

The chain joins TRBV18 to TRBJ2-2; 8 nucleotides match TRBD1. Germline lookup yields CDR1 KGHSH and CDR2 LQKENI. The ends lost 3 bases at V and 3 bases at J; junction bases unmatched: 3. The CDR3 extends over 15 amino acids. CDR3 DNA sequence: TGTGCCAGCTCACCGTTGGACAGGGACACCGGGGAGCTGTTTTTT. Translating gives CASSPLDRDTGELFF.